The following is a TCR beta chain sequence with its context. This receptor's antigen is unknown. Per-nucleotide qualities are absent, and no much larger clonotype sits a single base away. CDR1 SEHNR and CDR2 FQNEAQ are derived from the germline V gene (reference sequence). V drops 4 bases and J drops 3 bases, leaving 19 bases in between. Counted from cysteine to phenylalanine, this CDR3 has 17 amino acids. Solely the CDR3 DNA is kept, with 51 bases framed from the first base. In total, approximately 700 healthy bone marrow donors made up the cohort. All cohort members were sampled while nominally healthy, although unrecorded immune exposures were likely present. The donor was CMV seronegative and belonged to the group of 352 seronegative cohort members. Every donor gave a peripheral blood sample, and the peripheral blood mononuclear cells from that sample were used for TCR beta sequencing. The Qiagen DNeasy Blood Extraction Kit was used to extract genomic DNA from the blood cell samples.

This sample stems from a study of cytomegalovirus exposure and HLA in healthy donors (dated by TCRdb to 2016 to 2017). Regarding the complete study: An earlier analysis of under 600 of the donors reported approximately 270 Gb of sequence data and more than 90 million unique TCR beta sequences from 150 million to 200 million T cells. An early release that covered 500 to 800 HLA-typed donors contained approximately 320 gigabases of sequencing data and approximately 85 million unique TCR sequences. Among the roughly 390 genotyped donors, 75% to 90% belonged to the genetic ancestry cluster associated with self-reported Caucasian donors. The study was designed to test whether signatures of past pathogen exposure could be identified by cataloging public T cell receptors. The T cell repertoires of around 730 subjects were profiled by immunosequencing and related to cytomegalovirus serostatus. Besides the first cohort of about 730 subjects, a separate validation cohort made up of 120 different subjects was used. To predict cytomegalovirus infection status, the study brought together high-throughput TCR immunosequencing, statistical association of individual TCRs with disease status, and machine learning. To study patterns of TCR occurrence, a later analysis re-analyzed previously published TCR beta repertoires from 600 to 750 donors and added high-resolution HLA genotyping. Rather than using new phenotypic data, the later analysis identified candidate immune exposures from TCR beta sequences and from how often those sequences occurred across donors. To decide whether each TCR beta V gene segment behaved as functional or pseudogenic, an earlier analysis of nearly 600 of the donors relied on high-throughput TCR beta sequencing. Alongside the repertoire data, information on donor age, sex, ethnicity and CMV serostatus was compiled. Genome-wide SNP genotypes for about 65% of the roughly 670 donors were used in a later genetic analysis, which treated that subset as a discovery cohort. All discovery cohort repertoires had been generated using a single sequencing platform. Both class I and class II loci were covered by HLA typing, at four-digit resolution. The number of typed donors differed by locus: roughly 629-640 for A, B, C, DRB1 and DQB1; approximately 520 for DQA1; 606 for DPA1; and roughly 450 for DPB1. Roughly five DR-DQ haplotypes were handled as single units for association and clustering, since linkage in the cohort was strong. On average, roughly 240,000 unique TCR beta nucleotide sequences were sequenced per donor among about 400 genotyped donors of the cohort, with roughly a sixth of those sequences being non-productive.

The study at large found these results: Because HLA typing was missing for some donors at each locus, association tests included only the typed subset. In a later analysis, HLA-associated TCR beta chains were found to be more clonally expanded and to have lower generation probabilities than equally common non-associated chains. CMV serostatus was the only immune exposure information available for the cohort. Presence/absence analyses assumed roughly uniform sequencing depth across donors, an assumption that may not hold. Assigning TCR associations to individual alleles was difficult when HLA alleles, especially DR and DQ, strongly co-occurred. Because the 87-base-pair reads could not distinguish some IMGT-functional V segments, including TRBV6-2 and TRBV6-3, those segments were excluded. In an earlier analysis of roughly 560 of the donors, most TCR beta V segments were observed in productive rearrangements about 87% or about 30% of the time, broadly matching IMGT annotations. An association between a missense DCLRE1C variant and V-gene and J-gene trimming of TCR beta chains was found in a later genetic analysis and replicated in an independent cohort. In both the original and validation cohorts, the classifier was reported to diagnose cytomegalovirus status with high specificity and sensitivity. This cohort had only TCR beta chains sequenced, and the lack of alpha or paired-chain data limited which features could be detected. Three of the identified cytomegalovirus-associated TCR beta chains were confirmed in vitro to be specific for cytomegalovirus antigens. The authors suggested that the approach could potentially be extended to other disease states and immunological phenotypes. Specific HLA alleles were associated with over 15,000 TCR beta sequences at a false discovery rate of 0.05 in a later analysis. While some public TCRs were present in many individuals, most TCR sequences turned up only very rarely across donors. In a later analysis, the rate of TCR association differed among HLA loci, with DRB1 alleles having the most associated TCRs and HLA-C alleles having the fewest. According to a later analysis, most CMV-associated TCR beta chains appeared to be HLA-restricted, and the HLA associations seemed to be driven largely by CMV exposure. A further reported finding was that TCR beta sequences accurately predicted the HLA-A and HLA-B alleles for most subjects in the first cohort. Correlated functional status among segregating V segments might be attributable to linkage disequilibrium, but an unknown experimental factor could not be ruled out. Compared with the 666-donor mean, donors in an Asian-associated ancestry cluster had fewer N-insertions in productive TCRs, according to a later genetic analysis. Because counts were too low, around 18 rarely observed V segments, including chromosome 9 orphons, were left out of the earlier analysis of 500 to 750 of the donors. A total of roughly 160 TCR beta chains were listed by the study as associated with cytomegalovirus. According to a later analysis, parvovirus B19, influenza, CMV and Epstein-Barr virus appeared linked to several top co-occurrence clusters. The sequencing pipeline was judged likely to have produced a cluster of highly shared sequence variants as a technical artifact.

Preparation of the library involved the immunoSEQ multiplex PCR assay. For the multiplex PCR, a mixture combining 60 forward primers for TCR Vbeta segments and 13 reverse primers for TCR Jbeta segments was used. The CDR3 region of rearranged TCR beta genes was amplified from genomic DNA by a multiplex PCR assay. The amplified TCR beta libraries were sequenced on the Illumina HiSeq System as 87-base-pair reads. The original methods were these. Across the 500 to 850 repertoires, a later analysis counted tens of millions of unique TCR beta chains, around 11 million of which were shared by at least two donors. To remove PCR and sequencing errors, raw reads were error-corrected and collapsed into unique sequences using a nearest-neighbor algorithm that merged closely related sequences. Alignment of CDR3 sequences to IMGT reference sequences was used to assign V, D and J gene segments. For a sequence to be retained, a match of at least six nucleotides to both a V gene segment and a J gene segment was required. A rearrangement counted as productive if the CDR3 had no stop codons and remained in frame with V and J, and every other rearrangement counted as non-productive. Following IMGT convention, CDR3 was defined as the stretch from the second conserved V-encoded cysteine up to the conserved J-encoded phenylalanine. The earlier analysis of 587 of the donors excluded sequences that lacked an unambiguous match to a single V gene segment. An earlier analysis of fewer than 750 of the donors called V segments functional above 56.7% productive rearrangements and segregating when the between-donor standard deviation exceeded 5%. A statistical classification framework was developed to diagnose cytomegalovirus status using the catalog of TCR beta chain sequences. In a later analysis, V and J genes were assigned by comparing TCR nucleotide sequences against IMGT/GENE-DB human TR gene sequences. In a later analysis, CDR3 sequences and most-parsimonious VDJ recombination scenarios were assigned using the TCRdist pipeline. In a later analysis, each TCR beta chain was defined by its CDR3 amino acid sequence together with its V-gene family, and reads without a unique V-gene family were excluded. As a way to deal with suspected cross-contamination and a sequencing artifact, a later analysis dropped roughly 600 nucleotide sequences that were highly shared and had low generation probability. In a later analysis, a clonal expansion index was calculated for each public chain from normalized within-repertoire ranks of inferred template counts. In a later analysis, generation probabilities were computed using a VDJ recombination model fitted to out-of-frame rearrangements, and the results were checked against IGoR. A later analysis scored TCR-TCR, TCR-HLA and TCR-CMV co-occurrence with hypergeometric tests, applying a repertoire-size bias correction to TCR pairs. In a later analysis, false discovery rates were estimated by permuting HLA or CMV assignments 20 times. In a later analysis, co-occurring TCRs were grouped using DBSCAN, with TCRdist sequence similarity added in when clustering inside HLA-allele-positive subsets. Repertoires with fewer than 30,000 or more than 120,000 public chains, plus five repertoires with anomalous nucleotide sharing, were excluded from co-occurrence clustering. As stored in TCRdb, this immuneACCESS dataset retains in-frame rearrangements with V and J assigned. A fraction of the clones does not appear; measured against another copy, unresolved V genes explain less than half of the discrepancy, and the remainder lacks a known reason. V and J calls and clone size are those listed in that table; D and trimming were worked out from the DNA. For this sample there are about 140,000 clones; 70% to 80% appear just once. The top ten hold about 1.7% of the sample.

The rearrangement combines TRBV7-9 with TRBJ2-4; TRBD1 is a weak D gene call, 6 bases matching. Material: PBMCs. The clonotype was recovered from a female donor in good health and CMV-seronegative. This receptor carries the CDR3 CASSSLGKDRNKNIQYF. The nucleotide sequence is TGTGCCAGCAGCTCCCTGGGGAAGGACAGAAACAAAAACATTCAGTACTTC. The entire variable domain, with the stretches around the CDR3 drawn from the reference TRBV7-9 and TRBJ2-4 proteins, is DTGVSQNPRHKITKRGQNVTFRCDPISEHNRLYWYRQTLGQGPEFLTYFQNEAQLEKSRLLSDRFSAERPKGSFSTLEIQRTEQGDSAMYLCASSSLGKDRNKNIQYFGAGTRLSVL.